This T cell receptor (beta chain) derives from a study of response to subunit inactivated influenza vaccine. TCRdb used MiXCR to reprocess the RT-PCR reads, holding one entry per CDR3 protein. In the table there are 550,000 to 600,000 distinct CDR3 sequences, approximately 12% of which are singletons. This clonotype was recorded a few times. Its antigen is unknown. Whole-study findings and limits: Researchers suggested that each seasonal influenza vaccination recruits few new T cells.

V lost 5 bases to trimming and J lost 5 bases, with 13 bases between them. Germline-derived CDR1 and CDR2 are SEHNR and FQNEAQ (reference sequence). The CDR3 is 13 residues long. The receptor's source is a man aged 45-65 years who received an inactivated influenza vaccine. The J gene is TRBJ2-7, the V gene TRBV7-9; D call uncertain. Source: PBMCs from blood, taken on the day of vaccination. As DNA, the CDR3 is TGTGCCAGCAGCCCGACCACTAACGACGAGCAGTACTTC. Its protein product is CASSPTTNDEQYF. Combining the CDR3 with reference TRBV7-9 and TRBJ2-7 gives the whole variable domain DTGVSQNPRHKITKRGQNVTFRCDPISEHNRLYWYRQTLGQGPEFLTYFQNEAQLEKSRLLSDRFSAERPKGSFSTLEIQRTEQGDSAMYLCASSPTTNDEQYFGPGTRLTVT.